This TCR beta chain is from a study of blood T cell repertoires in COVID-19. TCRdb keeps only in-frame clones here, not all; method: immunoSEQ multiplex PCR. The table lists about 500,000 clones, 89% of them singletons. Specimen: peripheral blood. The source is a man between 18 and 29 years old with COVID-19, enrolled during active disease.

This chain's CDR3 is CATSDLAGQTQYF. CDR3 nucleotides: TGTGCCACCAGTGATTTGGCTGGGCAGACCCAGTACTTC. The J gene is TRBJ2-5, the V gene TRBV24-1; no clear D. Trimming left V 0 bases short and J 6 bases short, with 7 bases between. The germline V gene encodes CDR1 KGHDR and CDR2 SFDVKD. This CDR3 has 13 residues.